Listed here are 13 T cell receptor beta chains from one sample, sequenced in a study of OX40 agonist ivuxolimab in advanced cancers. The protocol was immunoSEQ multiplex PCR, while the TCRdb copy is restricted to in-frame clones and leaves out a portion. The repertoire holds more than 40,000 clones, with roughly 90% as singletons. Sample: CD4+ or CD8+ T cells sorted from blood, taken in a trial of the OX40 agonist ivuxolimab. Receptor source: an adult with an advanced solid tumor such as melanoma, head and neck, liver or kidney cancer.

The gene calls are TRBV4-3 and TRBJ2-7; 12 nucleotides match TRBD2. The CDR3 loop spans 14 amino acids. V was clipped by 4 bases and J by 4 bases; unmatched bases: 2. Germline CDR1 and CDR2: LGHNA and YSLEER. The CDR3 DNA reads as TGCGCCAGCAGCCTTGGACTAGCGGGGTACGAGCAGTACTTC. This codes for CASSLGLAGYEQYF.

This clone was detected a few times. The chain recombines TRBV19 with TRBJ2-1, with 13 bases identical to TRBD2. CDR3 length equals 17 residues. Trimming at V came to 5 bases and at J to 9 bases, leaving 13 bases not matched to a gene. Germline values: CDR1 LNHDA, CDR2 SQIVND (reference sequence). In DNA, the CDR3 is TGTGCCAGTAGTTTCTGGACTAGCGGGAGTAGGTCGGTTGAGCAGTTCTTC. Protein sequence: CASSFWTSGSRSVEQFF.

The chain recombines TRBV27 with TRBJ2-1; possibly TRBD1 for D (6 bases). The germline CDR1 and CDR2 sequences are MNHEY and SMNVEV (reference sequence). The CDR3 runs to 17 residues. The V and J ends lost 8 bases and 5 bases respectively, with 25 bases between them. The CDR3: CASAPSFPKTGNNEQFF. CDR3 DNA sequence: TGTGCCAGCGCACCGAGCTTCCCCAAGACAGGTAACAATGAGCAGTTCTTC.

The CDR3 region has the DNA TGTGCCAGCAGCTTCTTGACCCGTGGACAGCCCCAGCATTTT. Encoded protein: CASSFLTRGQPQHF. V and J are TRBV7-2 and TRBJ1-5; D call uncertain. V was trimmed by 3 bases and J by 7 bases, leaving 13 bases between them. Germline assignment: CDR1 SGHTA and CDR2 FQGNSA. This CDR3 region has 14 residues.

The V gene is TRBV6-4, the J gene TRBJ2-7; 10 positions match TRBD2. With 6 bases clipped from V and 4 bases from J, the junction kept 15 bases outside the gene matches. Germline V gene data show CDR1 as MRHNA and CDR2 as SNTAGT. CDR3 length equals 17 residues. CDR3 sequence reads: CASSPMGLASCLYEQYF. CDR3 DNA: TGTGCCAGCAGCCCGATGGGACTAGCGAGTTGTCTTTACGAGCAGTACTTC.

The chain has TRBV5-5 and TRBJ1-2; D unresolved. The CDR3 totals 16 residues. The germline V gene encodes CDR1 SGHKS and CDR2 YYEKEE (reference sequence). V was shortened by 0 bases and J by 4 bases, with 16 bases between the two germline ends. The CDR3 coding sequence is TGTGCCAGCAGCTTGGTGTGGACCGAGATACGCTATGGCTACACCTTC. Translated, it gives CASSLVWTEIRYGYTF.

The V and J genes are TRBV19 and TRBJ2-5; D may be TRBD1 (5 bases). The CDR3 runs to 13 residues. Trimming removed 5 bases at V and 5 bases at J, with 12 bases between. Germline CDR1 is LNHDA and CDR2 is SQIVND (reference sequence). The CDR3 loop is CASSAGLRETQYF. The DNA of the CDR3 is TGTGCCAGTAGTGCAGGGTTACGGGAGACCCAGTACTTC.

This clone was observed a single time. Within the sample, other DNA sequences also encode this same CDR3. The rearrangement joins TRBV18 to TRBJ1-1; D is undetermined. There are 12 residues in the CDR3. The germline V gene encodes CDR1 KGHSH and CDR2 LQKENI. V was pared by 3 bases and J by 7 bases, with 9 bases between. CDR3 sequence: CASSPGEGEAFF. In DNA form, the CDR3 reads TGTGCCAGCTCACCTGGGGAGGGTGAAGCTTTCTTT.

This chain joins TRBV7-2 and TRBJ1-4, with 8 bases lining up with TRBD1. V lost 4 bases to trimming and J lost 8 bases; unmatched junction nucleotides: 9. Germline values: CDR1 SGHTA, CDR2 FQGNSA. The CDR3 sequence is 15 residues long. Here the CDR3 DNA reads TGTGCCAGCAGCTACAGCAGGGGGCTTCGGGAAAAACTGTTTTTT. This gives the protein CASSYSRGLREKLFF.

This clone was seen once. This rearrangement joins TRBV6-1 to TRBJ2-7, with a possible D match to TRBD1 (6 bases). CDR3 length equals 13 residues. V was pared by 4 bases and J by 2 bases, with 9 bases between. In germline, CDR1 is MNHNS, CDR2 SASEGT. The CDR3 loop is CASSVDRTYEQYF. The CDR3 DNA sequence: TGTGCCAGCAGTGTAGACAGGACCTACGAGCAGTACTTC.

V usage is TRBV6-5 and J usage is TRBJ2-3; D possibly uses TRBD1 or TRBD2 (6 bases each). Germline V lookup: CDR1 MNHEY, CDR2 SVGAGI. Trimming took 4 bases from V and 0 from J, leaving 11 bases between them. This CDR3 spans 15 amino acids. CDR3 DNA: TGTGCCAGCAGTTTCTCGGGGGCTAGCACAGATACGCAGTATTTT. It translates to CASSFSGASTDTQYF.

Of note for this clone: The same CDR3 arises from other DNA sequences in this sample as well. The chain joins TRBV5-1 to TRBJ2-3; 10 bases are shared with TRBD2. The germline V gene has CDR1 SGHRS and CDR2 YFSETQ. CDR3 length: 14 amino acids. J gave up 4 bases and V 2 bases, and 1 base lay outside the gene matches. The CDR3 region is CASSLAGGPDTQYF. The CDR3 region has the DNA TGCGCCAGCAGCTTAGCGGGAGGGCCAGATACGCAGTATTTT.

The CDR3 coding sequence is TGTGCCAGCAGCTTGGCCTCCTCCTACGAGCAGTACTTC. This gives the protein CASSLASSYEQYF. The J gene is TRBJ2-7, the V gene TRBV5-4; D ambiguous. The CDR3 covers 13 residues. V was trimmed by 0 bases and J by 0 bases, leaving 4 bases between them. The germline CDR1 and CDR2 sequences are SGHNT and YYREEE (reference sequence).